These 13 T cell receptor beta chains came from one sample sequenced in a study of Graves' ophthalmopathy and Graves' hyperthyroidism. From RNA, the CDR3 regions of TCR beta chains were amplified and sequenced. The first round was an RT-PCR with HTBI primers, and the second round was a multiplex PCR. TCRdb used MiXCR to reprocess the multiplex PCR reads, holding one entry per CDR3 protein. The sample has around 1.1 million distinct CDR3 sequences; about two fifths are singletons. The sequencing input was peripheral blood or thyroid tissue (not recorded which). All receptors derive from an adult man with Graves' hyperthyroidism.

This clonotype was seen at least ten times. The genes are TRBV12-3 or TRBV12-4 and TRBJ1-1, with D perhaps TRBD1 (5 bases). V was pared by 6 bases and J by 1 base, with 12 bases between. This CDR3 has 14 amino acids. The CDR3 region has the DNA TGTGCCAGCAGATTCGACAGAAAGAACACTGAAGCTTTCTTT. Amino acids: CASRFDRKNTEAFF.

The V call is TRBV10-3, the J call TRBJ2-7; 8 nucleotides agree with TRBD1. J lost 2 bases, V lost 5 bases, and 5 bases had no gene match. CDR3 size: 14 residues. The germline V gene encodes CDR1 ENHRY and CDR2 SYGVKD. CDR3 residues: CAISLGTGTYEQYF. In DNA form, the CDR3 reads TGTGCCATCAGTCTCGGGACAGGCACCTACGAGCAGTACTTC.

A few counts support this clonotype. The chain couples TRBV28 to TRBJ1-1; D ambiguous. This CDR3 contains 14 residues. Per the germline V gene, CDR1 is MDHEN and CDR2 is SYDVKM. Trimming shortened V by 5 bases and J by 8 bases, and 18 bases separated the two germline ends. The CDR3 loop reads CASSPGALATEAFF. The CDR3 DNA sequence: TGTGCCAGCAGTCCCGGTGCGTTGGCGACCGAAGCTTTCTTT.

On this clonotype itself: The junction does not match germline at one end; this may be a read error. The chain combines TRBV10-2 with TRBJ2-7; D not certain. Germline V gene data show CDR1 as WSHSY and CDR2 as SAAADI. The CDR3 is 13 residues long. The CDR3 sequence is CASSESSYYEQYF. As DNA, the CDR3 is TGTGCCAGCAGTGAGAGCAGCTACTACGAGCAGTACTTC.

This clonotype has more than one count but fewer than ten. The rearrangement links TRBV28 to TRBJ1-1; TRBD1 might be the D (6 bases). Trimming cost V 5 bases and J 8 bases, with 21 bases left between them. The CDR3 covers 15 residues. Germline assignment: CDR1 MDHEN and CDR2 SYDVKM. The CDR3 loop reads CASSALMGAHIEAFF. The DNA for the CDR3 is TGTGCCAGCAGTGCCCTAATGGGGGCACACATCGAAGCTTTCTTT.

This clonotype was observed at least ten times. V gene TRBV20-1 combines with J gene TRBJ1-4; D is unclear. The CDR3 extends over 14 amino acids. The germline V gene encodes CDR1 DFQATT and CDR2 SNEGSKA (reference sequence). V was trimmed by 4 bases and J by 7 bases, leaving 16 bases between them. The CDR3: CSAINQYSFEKLFF. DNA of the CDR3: TGCAGTGCTATTAACCAGTACAGTTTTGAAAAACTGTTTTTT.

CDR3 amino acids: CASSLDGLQYF. The CDR3 DNA reads TGCGCCAGCAGCCTCGACGGACTACAGTATTTT. The chain combines TRBV4-1 with TRBJ2-3; weak D call: TRBD2 (6 bases). V shed 4 bases and J shed 12 bases, with 11 bases lying between them. Germline V gives CDR1 MGHRA, CDR2 YSYEKL. The CDR3 covers 11 residues.

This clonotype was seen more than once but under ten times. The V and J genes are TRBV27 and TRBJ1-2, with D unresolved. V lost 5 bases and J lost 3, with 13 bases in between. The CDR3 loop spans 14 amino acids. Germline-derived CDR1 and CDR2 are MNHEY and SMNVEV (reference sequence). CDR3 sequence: CASSPQFSDYGYTF. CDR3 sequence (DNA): TGTGCCAGCAGTCCACAGTTCTCTGACTATGGCTACACCTTC.

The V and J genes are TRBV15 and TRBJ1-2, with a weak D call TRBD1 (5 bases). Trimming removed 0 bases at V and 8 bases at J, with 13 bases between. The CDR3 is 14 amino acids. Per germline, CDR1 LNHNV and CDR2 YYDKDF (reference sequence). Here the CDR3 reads CATSRDGAARGYTF. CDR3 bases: TGTGCCACCAGCAGAGACGGGGCAGCTCGCGGCTACACCTTC.

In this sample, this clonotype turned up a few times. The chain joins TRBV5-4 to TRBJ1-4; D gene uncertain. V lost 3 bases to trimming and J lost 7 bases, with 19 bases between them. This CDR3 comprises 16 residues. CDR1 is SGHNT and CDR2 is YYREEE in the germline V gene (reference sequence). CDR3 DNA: TGTGCCAGCAGCTCAGACCAGATAGGGCGCGGTGAAAAACTGTTTTTT. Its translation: CASSSDQIGRGEKLFF.

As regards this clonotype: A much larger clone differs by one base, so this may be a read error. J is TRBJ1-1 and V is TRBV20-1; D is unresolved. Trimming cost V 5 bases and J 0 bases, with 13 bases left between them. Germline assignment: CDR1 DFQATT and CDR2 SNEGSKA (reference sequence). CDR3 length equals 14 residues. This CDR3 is CSARRGGMNTEAFF. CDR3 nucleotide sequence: TGCAGTGCTCGGCGGGGTGGGATGAACACTGAAGCTTTCTTT.

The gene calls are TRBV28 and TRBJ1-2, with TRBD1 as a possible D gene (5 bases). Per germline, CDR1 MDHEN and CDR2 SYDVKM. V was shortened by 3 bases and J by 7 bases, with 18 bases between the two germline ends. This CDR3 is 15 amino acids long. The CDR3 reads CASSFGAASMGGYTF. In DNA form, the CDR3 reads TGTGCCAGCAGTTTTGGGGCCGCCTCAATGGGTGGCTACACCTTC.

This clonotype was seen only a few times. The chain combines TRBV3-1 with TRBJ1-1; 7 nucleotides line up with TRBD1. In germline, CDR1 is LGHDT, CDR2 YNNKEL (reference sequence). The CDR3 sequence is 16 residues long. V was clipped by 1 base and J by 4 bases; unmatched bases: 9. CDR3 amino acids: CASSQAPTGLGTEAFF. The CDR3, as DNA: TGTGCCAGCAGCCAAGCCCCGACAGGGTTGGGCACTGAAGCTTTCTTT.